The 30 T cell receptor beta chains below all came from one sample that was sequenced in a study of blood T cell repertoires in COVID-19. Using immunoSEQ multiplex PCR, the repertoire was profiled, and TCRdb retains in-frame clones only, with some absent. The table lists about 400,000 clones, 89% of them singletons, with 1.2% in the top ten. Sequences were obtained from peripheral blood. The source is a man in his forties with acute or convalescent COVID-19.

This rearrangement joins TRBV7-8 to TRBJ1-1; D unresolved. Germline V lookup: CDR1 SGHVS, CDR2 FQNEAQ. The CDR3 contains 16 residues. Trimming pared 3 bases from V and 5 bases from J, leaving 19 bases between. CDR3 nucleotides: TGTGCCAGCAGCTTTAGTGGGGTGTTTACGGGGACTGAAGCTTTCTTT. It codes for CASSFSGVFTGTEAFF.

The chain couples TRBV7-9 to TRBJ2-1, with D possibly matching TRBD2 (5 bases). Germline V gene data show CDR1 as SEHNR and CDR2 as FQNEAQ (reference sequence). V was shortened by 1 base and J by 1 base, with 20 bases between the two germline ends. The CDR3 runs 19 residues. The CDR3 DNA sequence: TGTGCCAGCAGCTTAGAGAGGGATTTTCAGCTGATTTCCTACAATGAGCAGTTCTTC. Residues: CASSLERDFQLISYNEQFF.

This chain links TRBV18 with TRBJ1-6, with 7 nucleotides matching TRBD1. The CDR3 has 14 amino acids. Per germline, CDR1 KGHSH and CDR2 LQKENI. Trimming cost V 4 bases and J 10 bases; bases outside gene matches: 7. CDR3 in DNA: TGTGCCAGCTCACTTTCAGGGGGTGAATCACCCCTCCACTTT. Its translation is CASSLSGGESPLHF.

The V gene is TRBV7-9, the J gene TRBJ2-1; no clear D gene. The CDR3 has 13 residues. Trimming pared 2 bases from V and 9 bases from J, leaving 11 bases between. CDR1 SEHNR and CDR2 FQNEAQ come from the germline V gene (reference sequence). The CDR3 here is CASSLMRRGEQFF. The CDR3 nucleotides are TGTGCCAGCAGCTTAATGCGACGAGGTGAGCAGTTCTTC. The full variable domain, completed using reference TRBV7-9 and TRBJ2-1, is DTGVSQNPRHKITKRGQNVTFRCDPISEHNRLYWYRQTLGQGPEFLTYFQNEAQLEKSRLLSDRFSAERPKGSFSTLEIQRTEQGDSAMYLCASSLMRRGEQFFGPGTRLTVL.

The chain uses TRBV2 and TRBJ2-2; 13 nucleotides match TRBD2. Germline CDR1 and CDR2: SNHLY and FYNNEI. CDR3 length equals 16 residues. Losses at the gene ends were 7 bases for V and 6 bases for J; bases not matched to a gene: 8. CDR3 sequence reads: CASMKGLAGSSGELFF. CDR3 DNA: TGTGCCAGCATGAAGGGACTAGCGGGGTCGTCCGGGGAGCTGTTTTTT. The full variable domain, in which reference TRBV2 and TRBJ2-2 provide the parts outside the CDR3, is EPEVTQTPSHQVTQMGQEVILRCVPISNHLYFYWYRQILGQKVEFLVSFYNNEISEKSEIFDDQFSVERPDGSNFTLKIRSTKLEDSAMYFCASMKGLAGSSGELFFGEGSRLTVL.

The V call is TRBV9, the J call TRBJ2-6, with unresolved D. This CDR3 is 15 amino acids long. CDR1 and CDR2 (germline): SGDLS, YYNGEE. V lost 0 bases and J 0 bases, leaving 4 bases between the germline ends. CDR3 bases: TGTGCCAGCAGCGTAGTAGTCTCTGGGGCCAACGTCCTGACTTTC. It encodes CASSVVVSGANVLTF. The full variable domain, with the rest looked up from reference TRBV9 and TRBJ2-6, is DSGVTQTPKHLITATGQRVTLRCSPRSGDLSVYWYQQSLDQGLQFLIQYYNGEERAKGNILERFSAQQFPDLHSELNLSSLELGDSALYFCASSVVVSGANVLTFGAGSRLTVL.

The chain joins TRBV2 to TRBJ1-1, with 9 nucleotides matching TRBD1. The CDR3 is 11 residues long. Germline CDR1 reads SNHLY; CDR2 reads FYNNEI. V shed 6 bases, J shed 11 bases, and the junction held 4 bases outside the gene matches. CDR3 amino acids: CASRGTGFAFF. The DNA of the CDR3 is TGTGCCAGCAGGGGGACAGGGTTTGCTTTCTTT.

The chain combines TRBV4-1 with TRBJ1-5, with 7 bases lining up with TRBD1. CDR1 is MGHRA, CDR2 YSYEKL, per germline. The trim removed 3 bases at V and 6 bases at J, leaving 8 bases unmatched. This CDR3 has 15 residues. CDR3 region: CASSHRDSAGQPQHF. CDR3 coding DNA: TGCGCCAGCAGCCACCGGGACAGCGCGGGTCAGCCCCAGCATTTT.

The V and J genes are TRBV28 and TRBJ1-6; TRBD1 agrees at 10 bases. The length of the CDR3 is 16 residues. Unmatched junction bases numbered 11, after V lost 5 bases and J lost 10 bases. Looked up from germline, CDR1 is MDHEN and CDR2 is SYDVKM. CDR3 protein: CASSQNSGQGRSPLHF. For the CDR3, the DNA is TGTGCCAGCAGTCAAAATTCGGGACAGGGGAGATCACCCCTCCACTTT.

The chain employs TRBV29-1 and TRBJ1-4; a weak D match, TRBD1 (6 bases). The germline V gene has CDR1 SQVTM and CDR2 ANQGSEA. CDR3 length: 15 amino acids. The germline V and J ends were trimmed by 0 bases and 3 bases, with 11 bases remaining between them. In nucleotides, the CDR3 is TGCAGCGTTGAAGATCTAGGGGGGGCTAATGAAAAACTGTTTTTT. Its translation: CSVEDLGGANEKLFF.

The V and J genes are TRBV30 and TRBJ1-4; D uncertain. The CDR3 length is 13 residues. The ends were cut back, 4 bases at V and 8 bases at J, with 14 bases in the middle. Germline V lookup: CDR1 GTSNPN, CDR2 SVGIG (reference sequence). The CDR3: CAWTPVGSEKLFF. CDR3 nucleotide sequence: TGTGCCTGGACCCCAGTGGGCTCGGAAAAACTGTTTTTT.

The chain combines TRBV6-5 with TRBJ1-5; D is ambiguous. The germline gives CDR1 MNHEY, CDR2 SVGAGI. The CDR3 covers 14 residues. V lost 6 bases and J 3 bases, leaving 12 bases between the germline ends. CDR3 nucleotide sequence: TGTGCCAGCAGGATTGGACTGAACAATCAGCCCCAGCATTTT. Amino acids: CASRIGLNNQPQHF.

This chain uses TRBV5-1 with TRBJ1-4, with 12 positions matching TRBD1. CDR1 is SGHRS, CDR2 YFSETQ, per germline. J was trimmed by 7 bases and V by 4 bases; bases with no gene match: 5. CDR3 length: 15 residues. Written as DNA, the CDR3 is TGCGCCAGCAGCGGGGACAGGGGGCAAGGTGAAAAACTGTTTTTT. It translates to CASSGDRGQGEKLFF.

As concerns this clone: The sample carries other DNA sequences with the same CDR3. This sequence joins TRBV19 and TRBJ1-6, with 11 nucleotides matching TRBD1. With V trimmed by 4 bases and J by 9 bases, 2 bases remained unmatched. The CDR3 consists of 14 residues. Looked up from germline, CDR1 is LNHDA and CDR2 is SQIVND (reference sequence). The CDR3 coding sequence is TGTGCCAGTAGTACCGGGACAGGGGGTTCACCCCTCCACTTT. It encodes CASSTGTGGSPLHF.

V usage is TRBV4-3 and J usage is TRBJ2-3; 10 positions agree with TRBD2. V lost 0 bases to trimming and J lost 8 bases; unmatched junction nucleotides: 5. The CDR3 loop spans 15 amino acids. Looked up from germline, CDR1 is LGHNA and CDR2 is YSLEER. CDR3 bases: TGCGCCAGCAGCCAAGATAGGAGCGGGGGGGGTACGCAGTATTTT. As protein: CASSQDRSGGGTQYF.

This chain connects TRBV9 to TRBJ2-7, with D unresolved. The germline V gene has CDR1 SGDLS and CDR2 YYNGEE. V was trimmed by 0 bases and J by 1 base, leaving 11 bases between them. The length of the CDR3 is 15 residues. CDR3 region: CASSVDSIGSYEQYF. The CDR3 nucleotides are TGTGCCAGCAGCGTAGACAGTATAGGTTCCTACGAGCAGTACTTC. Drawing the rest from reference TRBV9 and TRBJ2-7, the complete variable domain is DSGVTQTPKHLITATGQRVTLRCSPRSGDLSVYWYQQSLDQGLQFLIQYYNGEERAKGNILERFSAQQFPDLHSELNLSSLELGDSALYFCASSVDSIGSYEQYFGPGTRLTVT.

This clone was counted a single time. CDR3 amino acids: CASSESGQYNSPLHF. The CDR3 DNA reads TGCGCCAGCAGTGAGTCGGGACAATATAATTCACCCCTCCACTTT. V and J are TRBV10-1 and TRBJ1-6; perhaps TRBD1 as D (6 bases). This CDR3 is 15 amino acids long. Trimming took 0 bases from V and 4 from J, leaving 7 bases between them. Germline lookup yields CDR1 WNHNN and CDR2 SYGVQD (reference sequence).

The chain joins TRBV7-8 to TRBJ2-4, with no clear D. CDR3 length: 14 amino acids. Germline V gene data show CDR1 as SGHVS and CDR2 as FQNEAQ. V was shortened by 3 bases and J by 4 bases, with 10 bases between the two germline ends. The CDR3 DNA is TGTGCCAGCAGCTTCGGTGGCAGGAAAAACATTCAGTACTTC. This sequence encodes CASSFGGRKNIQYF.

This rearrangement joins TRBV11-3 to TRBJ2-1, with 9 bases aligning to TRBD2. CDR3 length: 15 amino acids. Germline CDR1 SGHNT, CDR2 YENEEA. V was pared by 4 bases and J by 5 bases, with 6 bases of the junction left unmatched. This CDR3 reads CASSYGTSFDNEQFF. DNA for the CDR3: TGTGCCAGCAGCTACGGGACTAGCTTCGACAATGAGCAGTTCTTC.

To note about this clone: The junction shows a germline mismatch at one end, possibly a read error. The chain uses TRBV12-3 or TRBV12-4 and TRBJ1-1, with 7 bases lining up with TRBD1. The length of the CDR3 is 11 residues. The CDR3 reads CVSSGRGRAFF. In DNA, the CDR3 is TGTGTCAGCTCCGGAAGGGGGCGAGCTTTCTTT.

This clone was seen a handful of times. The chain couples TRBV6-2 or TRBV6-3 to TRBJ1-5, with a tentative D call TRBD1 (6 bases). CDR1 and CDR2 from the germline V gene are MNHEY and SVGEGT. CDR3 size: 15 residues. The ends were cut back, 6 bases at V and 7 bases at J, with 19 bases in the middle. CDR3 nucleotide sequence: TGTGCCAGCAGCCCGACAGGAAACGTTTGGCAGCCCCAGCATTTT. Its protein is CASSPTGNVWQPQHF.

This clone was detected once. The CDR3 sequence: CASSLRLSTDTQYF. The CDR3 bases are TGTGCCAGCAGCCTACGCCTATCCACAGATACGCAGTATTTT. The chain combines TRBV6-1 with TRBJ2-3; no firm D call. Germline assignment: CDR1 MNHNS and CDR2 SASEGT. Trimming pared 6 bases from V and 2 bases from J, leaving 12 bases between. The CDR3 consists of 14 residues.

The V gene is TRBV6-5, the J gene TRBJ1-2; 7 nucleotides align to TRBD1. Germline V gene data show CDR1 as MNHEY and CDR2 as SVGAGI. After removal of 8 bases from V and 8 bases from J, the junction contained 11 bases not matched to a gene. This CDR3 is built from 13 residues. The chain's CDR3 is CASQQGDSRGYTF. The DNA of the CDR3 is TGTGCCAGCCAGCAGGGGGACTCTAGGGGCTACACCTTC.

V is TRBV7-8 and J is TRBJ2-1, with a weak D call TRBD1 (6 bases). The CDR3 is 16 amino acids. The V end was cut by 5 bases, the J end by 0 bases, with 14 bases between. The germline CDR1 and CDR2 sequences are SGHVS and FQNEAQ. CDR3: CASSTYTGISYNEQFF. The DNA of the CDR3 is TGTGCCAGCAGCACATATACAGGGATCTCCTACAATGAGCAGTTCTTC.

Remarks on this clone: This specimen includes other DNA sequences encoding the same CDR3. This sequence joins TRBV18 and TRBJ1-3, with 7 bases lining up with TRBD1. Germline CDR1 reads KGHSH; CDR2 reads LQKENI. This CDR3 has 15 amino acids. V trimming: 6 bases; J trimming: 0 bases; junction bases outside the gene matches: 5. CDR3 nucleotides: TGTGCCAGCTCCCCGGGACAGAGCTCTGGAAACACCATATATTTT. It encodes CASSPGQSSGNTIYF.

The J gene is TRBJ2-7, the V gene TRBV28; a possible D gene is TRBD2 (6 bases). CDR3 length equals 13 residues. Germline CDR1 and CDR2: MDHEN and SYDVKM. V was pared by 9 bases and J by 0 bases, with 12 bases between. The CDR3 sequence: CASASESSYEQYF. The CDR3 DNA sequence: TGTGCCAGTGCTAGCGAGAGCTCCTACGAGCAGTACTTC. Together with reference TRBV28 and TRBJ2-7, the CDR3 gives the full variable domain: DVKVTQSSRYLVKRTGEKVFLECVQDMDHENMFWYRQDPGLGLRLIYFSYDVKMKEKGDIPEGYSVSREKKERFSLILESASTNQTSMYLCASASESSYEQYFGPGTRLTVT.

This chain connects TRBV4-2 to TRBJ1-4, with 8 bases identical to TRBD1. CDR3 length: 16 amino acids. CDR1 is LGHNA and CDR2 is YNFKEQ in the germline V gene. V shed 4 bases and J 8 bases; nucleotides not matched to a gene: 12. CDR3: CASSRRLTGDGEKLFF. In DNA, the CDR3 is TGTGCCAGCAGCCGCAGACTGACAGGGGATGGCGAAAAACTGTTTTTT.

The rearrangement uses TRBV10-3 and TRBJ1-2, with 9 bases matching TRBD1. This CDR3 is 14 amino acids long. The junction had 5 bases not matched to a gene; V was cut back by 4 bases and J by 5 bases. Looked up from germline, CDR1 is ENHRY and CDR2 is SYGVKD. This CDR3 reads CAISGRDRDYGYTF. Written as DNA, the CDR3 is TGTGCCATCAGTGGCCGGGACAGGGATTATGGCTACACCTTC.

The chain has TRBV9 and TRBJ1-6, with 8 bases aligning to TRBD1. The CDR3 loop spans 15 amino acids. Germline trimming cut 3 bases from V and 5 bases from J; bases unmatched to any gene: 4. From germline, CDR1 is SGDLS and CDR2 YYNGEE. The DNA for the CDR3 is TGTGCCAGCAGCGCCCGACAGGGGAATAATTCACCCCTCCACTTT. This gives the protein CASSARQGNNSPLHF. The whole variable domain, filled in from reference TRBV9 and TRBJ1-6, reads DSGVTQTPKHLITATGQRVTLRCSPRSGDLSVYWYQQSLDQGLQFLIQYYNGEERAKGNILERFSAQQFPDLHSELNLSSLELGDSALYFCASSARQGNNSPLHFGNGTRLTVT.

The V call is TRBV6-5, the J call TRBJ1-3; D is perhaps TRBD1 (6 bases). Germline loops: CDR1 MNHEY, CDR2 SVGAGI. Trimming shortened V by 5 bases and J by 4 bases, and 15 bases separated the two germline ends. The CDR3 sequence is 15 residues long. CDR3: CASSQPRGSGNTIYF. In DNA form, the CDR3 reads TGTGCCAGCAGTCAACCAAGGGGGTCCGGAAACACCATATATTTT.